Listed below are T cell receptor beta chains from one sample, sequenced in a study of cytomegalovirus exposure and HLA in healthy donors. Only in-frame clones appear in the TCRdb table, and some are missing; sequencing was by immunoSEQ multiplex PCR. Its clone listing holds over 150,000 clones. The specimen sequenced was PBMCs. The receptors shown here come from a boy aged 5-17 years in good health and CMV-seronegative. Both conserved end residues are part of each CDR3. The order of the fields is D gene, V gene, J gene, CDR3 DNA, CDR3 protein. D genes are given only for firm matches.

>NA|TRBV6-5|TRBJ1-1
TGTGCCAGCAGTTCCTCGGGACTAATGAACACTGAAGCTTTCTTT
CASSSSGLMNTEAFF
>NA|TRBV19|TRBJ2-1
TGTGCCAGTAGTGGGGGGTTTCGTGAGCAGTTCTTC
CASSGGFREQFF
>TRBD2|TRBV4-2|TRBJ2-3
TGTGCCAGCAGCCAATCTAGCGGGGTAACAGATACGCAGTATTTT
CASSQSSGVTDTQYF
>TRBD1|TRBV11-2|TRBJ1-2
TGTGCCAGCAGTTCACAGGGGTTCTCAAGTGGCTACACCTTC
CASSSQGFSSGYTF
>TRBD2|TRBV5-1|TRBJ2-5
TGCGCCAGCAGCCCCCTCACTAGCGGGGGGATCCAAGAGACCCAGTACTTC
CASSPLTSGGIQETQYF
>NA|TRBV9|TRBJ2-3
TGTGCCAGCAGCGGAAGCTTGGATACGCAGTATTTT
CASSGSLDTQYF
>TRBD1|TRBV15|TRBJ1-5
TGTGCCACCAGCACGGACAGGGCGTATCAGCCCCAGCATTTT
CATSTDRAYQPQHF
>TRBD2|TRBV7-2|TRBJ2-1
TGTGCCAGCAGGCCCGGGGGGAGCTACAATGAGCAGTTCTTC
CASRPGGSYNEQFF
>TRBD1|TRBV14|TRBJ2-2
TGTGCCAGCAGCCAACTACCCGGGACAGGGGCACCCGGGGAGCTGTTTTTT
CASSQLPGTGAPGELFF
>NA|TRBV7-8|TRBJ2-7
TGTGCCAGCAGCACCACCACCTACGAGCAGTACTTC
CASSTTTYEQYF
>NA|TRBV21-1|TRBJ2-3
NA
CASSKIMVAGGSTDTQYF
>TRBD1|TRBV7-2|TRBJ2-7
TGTGCCAGCAGCCCCTACAGGGGCGACTCCTACGAGCAGTACTTC
CASSPYRGDSYEQYF
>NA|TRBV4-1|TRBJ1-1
TGCGCCAGCAGCCAAGAAACAGGGATAAACACTGAAGCTTTCTTT
CASSQETGINTEAFF
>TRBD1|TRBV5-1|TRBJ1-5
TGCGCCAGCAGTTATACAGGGGGTAGGAATCAGCCCCAGCATTTT
CASSYTGGRNQPQHF
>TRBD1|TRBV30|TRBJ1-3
TGTGCCTGGAAGGTTGGGACAGGGGTCGACACCATATATTTT
CAWKVGTGVDTIYF
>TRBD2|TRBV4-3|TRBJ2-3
TGCGCCAGCAGCCAAGAGGCTAGCGGGAGACTCACAGATACGCAGTATTTT
CASSQEASGRLTDTQYF
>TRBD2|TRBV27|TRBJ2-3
TGTGCCAGCAGATGGATTAGCGGGGGGGCAACAGATACGCAGTATTTT
CASRWISGGATDTQYF
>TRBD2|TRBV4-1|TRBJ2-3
TGCGCCAGCAGCCAGGACGGCCTAGCGGGGGGCAGCACAGATACGCAGTATTTT
CASSQDGLAGGSTDTQYF
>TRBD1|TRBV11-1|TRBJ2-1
TGTGCCAGCAGCTCCCGGGACAGGGAGTTCGCTGAGCAGTTCTTC
CASSSRDREFAEQFF
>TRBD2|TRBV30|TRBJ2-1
TGTGCCTGGCAGCGGGGGCTTTCCTACAATGAGCAGTTCTTC
CAWQRGLSYNEQFF
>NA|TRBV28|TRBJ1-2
TGTGCCAGCAGTTTGGGGGGGAGTAACGGCTACACCTTC
CASSLGGSNGYTF
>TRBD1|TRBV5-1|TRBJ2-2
TGCGCCAGCAGGGGACAGGGGAACACCGGGGAGCTGTTTTTT
CASRGQGNTGELFF
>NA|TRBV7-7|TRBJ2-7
TGTGCTAGCAGCCCAGACCGGGACTCCGAGCAGTACTTC
CASSPDRDSEQYF
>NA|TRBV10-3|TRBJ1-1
TGTGCCATCAGTGAGTCGATTGGTACGGGGGAGGAGCACACTGAAGCTTTCTTT
CAISESIGTGEEHTEAFF
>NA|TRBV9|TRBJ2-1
TGTGCCAGCAGCGCCCGACAGCCCGGACGTGGCGCCAATGAGCAGTTCTTC
CASSARQPGRGANEQFF
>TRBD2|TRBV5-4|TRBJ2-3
TGTGCCAGCAGCTCTATGTGGGGGGGGAACACAGATACGCAGTATTTT
CASSSMWGGNTDTQYF
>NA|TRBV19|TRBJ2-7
TGTGCCAGTAGTATAGTCTTGACAGGGCTGGGGAGGTCCTACGAGCAGTACTTC
CASSIVLTGLGRSYEQYF
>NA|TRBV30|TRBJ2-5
TGTGCCTGGAGTGTCCCCCCTCGTCAGACCCAGTACTTC
CAWSVPPRQTQYF
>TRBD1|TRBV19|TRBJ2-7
TGTGCCAGTAGTATGTACCGGGACAGGGGCTACGAGCAGTACTTC
CASSMYRDRGYEQYF
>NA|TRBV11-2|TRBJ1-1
TGTGCCAGCAGCTTAGATCTCGGGGGTTACACTGAAGCTTTCTTT
CASSLDLGGYTEAFF
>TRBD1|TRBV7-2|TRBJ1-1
TGTGCCAGCAGCAGACAGGGGGCGGCGAACACTGAAGCTTTCTTT
CASSRQGAANTEAFF
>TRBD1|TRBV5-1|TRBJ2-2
TGCGCCAGCAGCTTAATGGACAGGGCGAACACCGGGGAGCTGTTTTTT
CASSLMDRANTGELFF
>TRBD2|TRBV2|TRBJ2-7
TGTGCCAGCAGATCCTCCGGGGGGGTGGTCTCCTACGAGCAGTACTTC
CASRSSGGVVSYEQYF
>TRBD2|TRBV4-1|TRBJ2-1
TGCGCCAGCAGTCCAATTGAACCCACAGCGGGGGGAATCTACAATGAGCAGTTCTTC
CASSPIEPTAGGIYNEQFF
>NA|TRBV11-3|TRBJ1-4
TGTGCCAGCATCCATCTGGGCACAGGCGCTAATGAAAAACTGTTTTTT
CASIHLGTGANEKLFF
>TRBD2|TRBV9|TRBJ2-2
TGTGCCAGCAGCGCCCCCCGTAGCGGGGGGGCCGCCGGGGAGCTGTTTTTT
CASSAPRSGGAAGELFF
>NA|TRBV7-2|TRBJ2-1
TGTGCCAGCAGCTTGTCAGCCGGGGGATCCTACAATGAGCAGTTCTTC
CASSLSAGGSYNEQFF
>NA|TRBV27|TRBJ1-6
TGTGCCAGCAGTTTACAGGGGTATAATTCACCCCTCCACTTT
CASSLQGYNSPLHF
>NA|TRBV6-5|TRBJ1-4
TGTGCCAGCAGTCACGGCGACAGAAATAATGAAAAACTGTTTTTT
CASSHGDRNNEKLFF
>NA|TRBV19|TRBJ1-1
TGTGCCAGTAGTATTCGGTCAATGAACACTGAAGCTTTCTTT
CASSIRSMNTEAFF
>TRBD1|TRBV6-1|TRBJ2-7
TGTGCCAGCAGTGAAGCCGTTCGGACAGGGGGCAACGAGCAGTACTTC
CASSEAVRTGGNEQYF
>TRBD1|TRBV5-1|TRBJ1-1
TGCGCCAGCAGCTTGCGACAGGGGGGTTTGGGCACTGAAGCTTTCTTT
CASSLRQGGLGTEAFF
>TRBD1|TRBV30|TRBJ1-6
TGTGCCTTCCAGGGGGGATCGAATTCACCCCTCCACTTT
CAFQGGSNSPLHF
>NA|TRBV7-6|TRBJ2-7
TGTGCCAGCAGTCAGGTCGGGGACTACGAGCAGTACTTC
CASSQVGDYEQYF
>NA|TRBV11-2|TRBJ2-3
TGTGCCAGCAGCTCACTGGGGGACACCTACACAGATACGCAGTATTTT
CASSSLGDTYTDTQYF